The present TCR beta chain was sequenced within a study of radiation and T cells in renal cell carcinoma. About the study: Nephrectomy followed 15 Gy stereotactic body radiation by 4 weeks. Overall study results and limits: Without pretreatment biopsies, baseline tumor clonotype presence was undetermined. Top tumor clonotypes rose in blood 2 weeks post-radiation, then contracted.

As concerns this clone: Its antigen is undetermined.

Generated by immunoSEQ multiplex PCR, the TCRdb table keeps only in-frame clones and is missing some. The sample lists approximately 110,000 clones; approximately 78% were seen once. Time point indicated: baseline pretreatment blood. The treatment was: 15 Gy SBRT to primary tumor, nephrectomy 4 weeks later. Blood was sampled at baseline, 2 weeks and 4 weeks after SBRT. The ends were cut back, 4 bases at V and 15 bases at J, with 19 bases in the middle. Per the germline V gene, CDR1 is LNHDA and CDR2 is SQIVND (reference sequence). The CDR3 consists of 13 residues. The sequencing used blood, collected from a patient whose treatment included radiotherapy and nephrectomy. This clonotype originated in a woman aged 60 to 75 with renal cell carcinoma. This chain connects TRBV19 to TRBJ1-3, with D perhaps TRBD1 (5 bases). The CDR3 here is CASSSPWTPNRYF. DNA of the CDR3: TGTGCCAGTAGTAGCCCGTGGACACCGAATCGATATTTT.